Listed below are T cell receptor beta chains from one sample, sequenced in a study of cytomegalovirus exposure and HLA in healthy donors. TCRdb keeps only in-frame clones here, not all; method: immunoSEQ multiplex PCR. The sample lists some 150,000 clones; 55% to 85% were seen once. Sequenced sample: PBMCs. These receptors were obtained from a man aged 35 to 55 in good health and CMV-seronegative. The CDR3 runs from the conserved cysteine through the conserved F or W. The D gene is left open where the match is weak.

j_call | d_call | v_call | cdr3_nt | cdr3_aa
TRBJ1-1 | TRBD1 | TRBV28 | TGTGCCAGCAGTAACGACAGGGGTGACACTGAAGCTTTCTTT | CASSNDRGDTEAFF
TRBJ2-7 | NA | TRBV9 | TGTGCCAGCAGCGTAGGGCAGATAAACTCCTACGAGCAGTACTTC | CASSVGQINSYEQYF
TRBJ2-1 | NA | TRBV4-1 | TGCGCCAGCAGCCAAGTTGGCTATCGTCCTTCGGGGTACAATGAGCAGTTCTTC | CASSQVGYRPSGYNEQFF
TRBJ1-1 | NA | TRBV7-3 | TGTGCCAGCACCTACAGGGAATTGAATCCCATGAACACTGAAGCTTTCTTT | CASTYRELNPMNTEAFF
TRBJ1-5 | TRBD1 | TRBV28 | TGTGCCAGCGGTAGTAGGGGGCGATATCAGCCCCAGCATTTT | CASGSRGRYQPQHF
TRBJ2-7 | TRBD2 | TRBV7-2 | TGTGCCAGCAGCTTATCTAGCGGGAGGGTGAGCTCCTACGAGCAGTACTTC | CASSLSSGRVSSYEQYF
TRBJ2-3 | TRBD2 | TRBV5-4 | TGTGCCAGCAGCTTACCTAGCGGGGGGACCACAGATACGCAGTATTTT | CASSLPSGGTTDTQYF
TRBJ1-1 | NA | TRBV7-8 | TGTGCCAGCAGCTCACTGGGGGACAAAATGAACACTGAAGCTTTCTTT | CASSSLGDKMNTEAFF
TRBJ2-1 | NA | TRBV28 | TGTGCCAGCACCTTAGGGACTTGGGATGAGCAGTTCTTC | CASTLGTWDEQFF
TRBJ2-7 | NA | TRBV6-1 | TGTGCCAGCAGTGATCAGGCAGGGGACTACGAGCAGTACTTC | CASSDQAGDYEQYF
TRBJ2-2 | TRBD1 | TRBV29-1 | TGCAGCGCCAGGACAGGGGGAGGGACCGGGGAGCTGTTTTTT | CSARTGGGTGELFF
TRBJ1-1 | NA | TRBV2 | TGTGCCAGCGTTGGACAGATTGAAGCTTTCTTT | CASVGQIEAFF
TRBJ2-4 | TRBD1 | TRBV27 | TGTGCCAGCAGTCCTCTGACAGGGGGCCAAAACATTCAGTACTTC | CASSPLTGGQNIQYF
TRBJ1-4 | TRBD1 | TRBV7-9 | TGTGCCAGCAGCCCCGACAGGGAACCCCTTGGGACTAATGAAAAACTGTTTTTT | CASSPDREPLGTNEKLFF
TRBJ1-1 | TRBD1 | TRBV9 | TGTGCCAGCAGCGTCACTGGTTCAGGGGGGAACACTGAAGCTTTCTTT | CASSVTGSGGNTEAFF
TRBJ1-5 | NA | TRBV6-1 | TGTGCCAGCAGATTTCAGGGCAGAGGAAATCAGCCCCAGCATTTT | CASRFQGRGNQPQHF
TRBJ2-1 | TRBD1 | TRBV4-1 | TGCGCCAGCAGCCTTCCGGGACAGGGTGCTGAGCAGTTCTTC | CASSLPGQGAEQFF